This T cell receptor (beta chain) was sequenced during a study of PD-L1 blockade in urothelial cancer (dated by TCRdb to 2016 to 2017). At the level of the whole study: All patients started therapy in the mid-2010s and received atezolizumab 1,200 mg intravenously every 3 weeks. About 90% of the roughly 30 patients were identified as males with urothelial cancer of bladder origin, and a prior smoking history was reported by 18 of 29 patients. Patients had an ECOG performance status of 0 or 1 and had received between 0 and 3 prior chemotherapy regimens. Blood samples were analyzed at two time points: 3 weeks after treatment start (second dose) and 6 weeks after treatment start. Blood samples gave median yields of about 140,000 T cells and over 80,000 unique TCRs, along with a median clonality of about 0.084. Somatic, immune and clinical correlates of response to PD-L1 blockade with atezolizumab in urothelial cancer were the focus of an exploratory multi-omic analysis. Pretreatment tumor samples and matched peripheral blood, collected serially before and after atezolizumab treatment, underwent TCR sequencing. Durable clinical benefit was defined as progression-free survival longer than 6 months, and TCR features were also tested against progression-free and overall survival. In the same patients who had TCR sequencing, pretreatment tumors also underwent whole exome sequencing and RNA sequencing. Several patients achieved durable clinical benefit and some 21 did not. Pretreatment blood TCR-seq was available for about 27 patients, at least one posttreatment blood collection was obtained for some 25 patients, and tumor TCR-seq was available for some 25 patients.

What the authors observed across the whole study: A pretreatment peripheral blood TCR clonality below the median was linked to improved progression-free and overall survival. Patients with durable benefit showed greater expansion of tumor-associated TCR clones in peripheral blood 3 weeks after starting treatment (n ≈ 22, p = 0.022). Because the sample size was small (n ≈ 31) and many of the analyses were exploratory, the results are meant to be hypothesis-generating.

Measured from the cysteine to the phenylalanine, the CDR3 is 15 residues long. Only the CDR3 DNA stays, 45 bases, in frame from base 1. CDR1 is given as SGHTA and CDR2 as FQGNSA, both from the germline V gene. The germline ends are 10 bases apart after V is trimmed by 1 base and J by 3 bases. Explained via the paper, the time point label denotes: pretreatment peripheral blood. A total of some 30 patients with locally advanced or metastatic urothelial carcinoma, treated at Memorial Sloan Kettering on a trial protocol, made up the cohort. Peripheral blood mononuclear cells were collected pretreatment and during treatment, with between 1 and 8 total time points obtained per patient. The Qiagen DNeasy Blood extraction kit was used to purify genomic DNA from total PBMCs and tumor samples. Collected pretreatment and during treatment, PBMCs were isolated and stored as previously described. This clone was observed once. It lacks a known antigen. Base qualities are not at hand, and no much larger clone is one base apart.

Synthetic TCR analog templates were spiked into each PCR so that absolute template abundance could be estimated from read counts. The immunoSEQ assay used bias-controlled V and J gene primers to amplify TCRbeta CDR3 regions from genomic DNA. Sequencing of rearranged TCRbeta segments was done at approximately 20X coverage. The original pipeline was this. Sequencing errors were corrected by clustering and CDR3s were annotated against IMGT to assign V, D and J genes. Downstream analyses used only productive TCRbeta rearrangements and left out out-of-frame or stop-codon sequences. Clonality was computed as one minus Shannon entropy normalized by the log of the number of unique productive sequences. Fisher's exact test with Benjamini-Hochberg correction, at a threshold of adjusted p below 0.01, was used to find clones that differed between time points or between blood and tumor. The source is immuneACCESS, and TCRdb retained only in-frame sequences with V and J called. Part of the clones is not carried over; for the studies checked, unresolved V genes explain less than half of this, and the remainder is unexplained. That table supplies the V and J calls and clone size; D and trimming were determined from the DNA. Here the sample has fewer than 60,000 clones; around 84% occur a single time. Roughly 3.3% of the sample lies in the top ten.

The material sequenced was PBMCs, taken around atezolizumab (anti-PD-L1) treatment. The origin of this receptor is a man aged 65 to 79 with urothelial cancer. The rearranged chain carries TRBV7-2 and TRBJ1-3, with the D segment identity uncertain. The CDR3 protein is CASSLVPGFGNTIYF. Here is the DNA: TGTGCCAGCAGCTTAGTGCCGGGGTTTGGAAACACCATATATTTT.